The 15 T cell receptor beta chains below come from one sample, sequenced in a study of blood T cell repertoires in COVID-19. Profiled with immunoSEQ multiplex PCR; TCRdb holds only in-frame clones, not every one. The sample yields about 360,000 clones, around 83% seen once. Sequencing input: peripheral blood. These receptors all come from a man younger than 45 with active or convalescent COVID-19.

The chain recombines TRBV7-9 with TRBJ2-7; no firm D call. V lost 3 bases to trimming and J lost 4 bases, with 7 bases between them. The CDR3 extends over 12 amino acids. The germline V gene encodes CDR1 SEHNR and CDR2 FQNEAQ (reference sequence). The chain's CDR3 is CASSFSPYEQYF. The CDR3 coding sequence is TGTGCCAGCAGCTTCTCCCCGTACGAGCAGTACTTC.

The chain carries TRBV7-9 and TRBJ2-2; 8 positions match TRBD1. CDR1 is SEHNR, CDR2 FQNEAQ, per germline (reference sequence). The CDR3 is 15 residues long. Losses at the gene ends were 3 bases for V and 1 base for J; bases not matched to a gene: 1. The DNA for the CDR3 is TGTGCCAGCAGCTTCGGGACAGGGAACACCGGGGAGCTGTTTTTT. Encoded protein: CASSFGTGNTGELFF.

This sequence joins TRBV3-1 (or the pseudogene TRBV3-2) and TRBJ1-2; D gene uncertain. Germline V gives CDR1 LGHDT, CDR2 YNNKEL (reference sequence). This CDR3 spans 14 amino acids. V lost 1 base, J lost 3 bases, and 9 bases lay in between. CDR3 sequence: CASSQVPQYYGYTF. CDR3 nucleotide sequence: TGTGCCAGCAGCCAAGTGCCACAGTACTATGGCTACACCTTC.

The chain employs TRBV21-1 and TRBJ1-6. TRBV21-1 is labeled a pseudogene. There are 17 residues in the CDR3. CDR3 loop: CASSNQGGRVQNSPLHF. DNA for the CDR3: TGTGCCAGCAGCAACCAAGGAGGAAGGGTGCAAAATTCACCCCTCCACTTT.

This clone was recorded a few times. The chain combines TRBV18 with TRBJ2-2, with 9 bases aligning to TRBD2. Trimming at V came to 2 bases and at J to 7 bases, leaving 8 bases not matched to a gene. This CDR3 contains 16 residues. Per germline, CDR1 KGHSH and CDR2 LQKENI. Written as DNA, the CDR3 is TGTGCCAGCTCACCAAGCCCTAGCGGGACGGTCGGGGAGCTGTTTTTT. Protein: CASSPSPSGTVGELFF. Complete variable domain (other parts from reference TRBV18 and TRBJ2-2): NAGVMQNPRHLVRRRGQEARLRCSPMKGHSHVYWYRQLPEEGLKFMVYLQKENIIDESGMPKERFSAEFPKEGPSILRIQQVVRGDSAAYFCASSPSPSGTVGELFFGEGSRLTVL.

This sequence joins TRBV27 and TRBJ1-1; D call uncertain. Trimming left V 5 bases short and J 1 base short, with 8 bases between. This CDR3 region has 13 residues. CDR1 is MNHEY, CDR2 SMNVEV, per germline (reference sequence). CDR3 region: CASSETGNTEAFF. CDR3 sequence (DNA): TGTGCCAGCAGTGAAACGGGGAACACTGAAGCTTTCTTT.

The rearrangement uses TRBV2 and TRBJ2-3; no reliable D call. The germline V gene encodes CDR1 SNHLY and CDR2 FYNNEI. The germline V and J ends were trimmed by 3 bases and 3 bases, with 16 bases remaining between them. The CDR3 spans 16 residues. The chain's CDR3 is CASSEIRLQSTDTQYF. The CDR3 coding sequence is TGTGCCAGCAGTGAGATTCGCCTCCAGTCAACAGATACGCAGTATTTT.

This chain links TRBV28 with TRBJ1-2, with 8 nucleotides matching TRBD1. The length of the CDR3 is 13 residues. The V gene end was trimmed by 6 bases and the J gene end by 0 bases; junction bases not matched to a gene: 0. From germline, CDR1 is MDHEN and CDR2 SYDVKM. The CDR3 sequence is CASRQGANYGYTF. CDR3 in DNA: TGTGCCAGCAGACAGGGGGCTAACTATGGCTACACCTTC.

This clone was seen only a few times. The V call is TRBV7-3, the J call TRBJ2-5; 7 nucleotides line up with TRBD1. The CDR3 is 13 residues long. The trim removed 4 bases at V and 7 bases at J, leaving 6 bases unmatched. Germline CDR1 SGHTA, CDR2 FQGTGA. This CDR3 is CASSSTGSGTQYF. The CDR3 DNA sequence: TGTGCCAGCAGCTCGACAGGGTCCGGGACCCAGTACTTC.

J is TRBJ1-1 and V is TRBV7-2; TRBD1 is a possible D gene (6 bases). The CDR3 loop spans 15 amino acids. CDR1 SGHTA and CDR2 FQGNSA come from the germline V gene. Trimming shortened V by 5 bases and J by 3 bases, and 16 bases separated the two germline ends. The CDR3: CASSPHGGAYTEAFF. The CDR3 nucleotides are TGTGCCAGCAGCCCCCACGGGGGGGCTTACACTGAAGCTTTCTTT.

The chain recombines TRBV10-3 with TRBJ2-3, with 12 bases matching TRBD2. V lost 8 bases to trimming and J lost 1 base; unmatched junction nucleotides: 7. CDR3 length: 16 residues. The germline gives CDR1 ENHRY, CDR2 SYGVKD. The CDR3 sequence: CAIWLAGGPRTDTQYF. The CDR3 region has the DNA TGTGCCATCTGGCTAGCGGGGGGGCCCCGCACAGATACGCAGTATTTT.

This chain connects TRBV5-1 to TRBJ1-1; 7 bases map to TRBD1. V dropped 4 bases and J dropped 5; count of bases not matched to a gene: 14. This CDR3 spans 16 amino acids. CDR1 and CDR2 (germline): SGHRS, YFSETQ. The CDR3 is CASSTDGTVGGTEAFF. The DNA of the CDR3 is TGCGCCAGCAGCACGGACGGGACAGTCGGAGGGACTGAAGCTTTCTTT.

This clone occurred a few times. As DNA, the CDR3 is TGTGCCAGCAGCCCATCAGGCACTGAAGCTTTCTTT. Protein: CASSPSGTEAFF. This sequence joins TRBV9 and TRBJ1-1; D ambiguous. Looked up from germline, CDR1 is SGDLS and CDR2 is YYNGEE. V lost 4 bases, J lost 4 bases, and 8 bases lay in between. This CDR3 contains 12 residues.

A note on this clone: Other nucleotide sequences in the sample specify the same CDR3. CDR3 bases: TGTGCCAGCAGCTTAGGGCAGTCTAACTATGGCTACACCTTC. It is translated as CASSLGQSNYGYTF. This chain uses TRBV7-9 with TRBJ1-2; D remains ambiguous. This CDR3 has 14 residues. Germline V gene data show CDR1 as SEHNR and CDR2 as FQNEAQ (reference sequence). V lost 1 base and J 0 bases, leaving 6 bases between the germline ends.

The chain combines TRBV12-3 or TRBV12-4 with TRBJ1-4; D perhaps matches TRBD1 (5 bases). The CDR3 spans 12 residues. V shed 6 bases and J shed 4 bases, with 6 bases lying between them. The CDR3 loop is CASRTVNEKLFF. The CDR3 DNA is TGTGCCAGCAGGACAGTTAATGAAAAACTGTTTTTT.